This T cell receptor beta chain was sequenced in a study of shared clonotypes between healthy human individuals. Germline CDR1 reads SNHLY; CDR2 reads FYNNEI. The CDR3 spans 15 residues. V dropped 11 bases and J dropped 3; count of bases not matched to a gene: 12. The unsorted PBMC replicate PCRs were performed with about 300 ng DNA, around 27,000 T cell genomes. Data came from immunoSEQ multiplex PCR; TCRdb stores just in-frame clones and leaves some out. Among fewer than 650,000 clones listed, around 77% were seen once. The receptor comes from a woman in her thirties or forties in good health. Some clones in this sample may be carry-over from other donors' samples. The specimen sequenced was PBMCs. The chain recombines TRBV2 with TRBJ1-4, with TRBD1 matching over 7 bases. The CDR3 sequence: CASIQQGLSNEKLFF. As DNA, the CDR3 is TGTGCCTCCATCCAACAGGGGTTATCTAATGAAAAACTGTTTTTT. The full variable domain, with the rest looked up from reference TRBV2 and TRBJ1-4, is EPEVTQTPSHQVTQMGQEVILRCVPISNHLYFYWYRQILGQKVEFLVSFYNNEISEKSEIFDDQFSVERPDGSNFTLKIRSTKLEDSAMYFCASIQQGLSNEKLFFGSGTQLSVL.